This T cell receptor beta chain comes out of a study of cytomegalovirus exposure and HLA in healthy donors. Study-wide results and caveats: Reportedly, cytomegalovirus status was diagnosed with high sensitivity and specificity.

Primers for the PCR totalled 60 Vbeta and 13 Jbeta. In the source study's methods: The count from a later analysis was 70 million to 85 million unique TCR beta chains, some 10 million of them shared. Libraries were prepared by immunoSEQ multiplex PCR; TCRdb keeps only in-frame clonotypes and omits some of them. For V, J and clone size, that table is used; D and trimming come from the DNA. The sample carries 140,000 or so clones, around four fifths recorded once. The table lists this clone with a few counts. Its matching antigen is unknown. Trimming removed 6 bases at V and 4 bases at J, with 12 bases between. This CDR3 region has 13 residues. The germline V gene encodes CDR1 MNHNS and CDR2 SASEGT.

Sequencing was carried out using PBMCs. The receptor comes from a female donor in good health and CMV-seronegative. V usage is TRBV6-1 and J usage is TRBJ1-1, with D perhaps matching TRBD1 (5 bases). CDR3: CASRLDQGTEAFF. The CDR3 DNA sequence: TGTGCCAGCAGATTAGATCAGGGCACTGAAGCTTTCTTT.